The present entry profiles one T cell receptor (beta chain) with its context. As yet, its antigen is unknown. The data derive from a study of PD-L1 blockade in urothelial cancer. Study as a whole: Samples of blood were analyzed 3 weeks (second dose) and 6 weeks after treatment start. Study findings and constraints: Better survival was predicted when blood TCR clonality before treatment fell below the median.

After removal of 4 bases from V and 4 bases from J, the junction contained 14 bases not matched to a gene. The germline V gene has CDR1 SGHDT and CDR2 YYEEEE. This CDR3 has 18 amino acids. This table comes from immunoSEQ multiplex PCR, and its TCRdb copy is limited to in-frame clones, with some not included. The table has roughly 24,000 clones, 80% to 90% seen once; the top ten hold roughly 30%. Each individual provided 1 to 8 samples (taken pretreatment and on-treatment). Source: PBMCs, taken around atezolizumab (anti-PD-L1) treatment. This TCR was sampled from a man aged 60 to 69 with urothelial cancer. The chain joins TRBV5-6 to TRBJ2-2, with 9 nucleotides matching TRBD2. The CDR3 reads CASSASVRTSVGTGELFF. In DNA form, the CDR3 reads TGTGCCAGCAGCGCGAGCGTGCGGACTAGCGTCGGCACCGGGGAGCTGTTTTTT.